This TCR beta chain was profiled in a study of OX40 agonist ivuxolimab in advanced cancers. Broadly, across the study: Ivuxolimab was a fully human IgG2 agonistic monoclonal antibody targeting the costimulatory receptor OX40 (CD134). The dose-escalation cohort was approximately 83% male with a mean age of roughly 62 years, ranging from roughly 23 to 80. Intravenous ivuxolimab was administered to patients every 2 weeks at six dose levels: 0.01, 0.1, 0.3, 1.5, 3 and 10 mg/kg. Patients were allowed to have had prior anti-PD-1, anti-PD-L1 or anti-CTLA-4 therapy, and approximately 43% of the dose-escalation patients had previously received checkpoint inhibitors. Three dose-escalation patients achieved partial responses, one with hepatocellular carcinoma and two with cutaneous melanoma. Peripheral TCRbeta sequencing aimed to test whether ivuxolimab altered TCR sequence diversity and caused clonal T-cell expansion. The monotherapy dose-escalation portion (N ≈ 50 patients) of the phase I ivuxolimab trial is reported in the paper. Among the roughly 52 dose-escalation patients, roughly 20 had hepatocellular carcinoma, roughly 15 melanoma, 9 renal cell carcinoma and 9 head and neck cancer.

As regards this clone: This clone's antigen is unknown. No base qualities exist here, and no much larger clone lies one base off it.

Patients with a history of autoimmune disease or receiving systemic immunosuppression were excluded from the trial. Peripheral blood for TCR sequencing was collected from all dose cohorts at baseline, on cycle 4 day 1, and on cycle 7 day 1. The samples were drawn from a first-in-human, open-label, multicenter phase I dose-escalation trial of ivuxolimab. The trial enrolled adults with locally advanced or metastatic head and neck squamous cell, hepatocellular, melanoma or renal cell carcinoma. Before TCR sequencing, CD4+ T cells and CD8+ T cells were sorted from peripheral blood as separate populations. Broader findings and caveats from the paper: Low levels of normalized T-cell clonal expansion were also seen in some patients who did not respond. After ivuxolimab, more expanded clones were found on average in CD8+ T cells than in CD4+ T cells. Which antigens the clonally expanded peripheral T cells were specific for was not determined. At doses of 0.1 to 3.0 mg/kg, clonal expansion of both CD4+ and CD8+ T cells in blood was seen between baseline and week 6. In the 0.1-3.0 mg/kg groups, partial responders were among the patients with the lowest normalized peripheral clonal expansion, particularly in CD8+ T cells.

To sequence the TCRbeta CDR3 region, genomic DNA was isolated from the sorted cells. The immunoSEQ Assay was used to sequence the TCRbeta CDR3 regions. The immuneACCESS repertoire file appears here via TCRdb, limited to in-frame rearrangements. These files lack a portion of the clones; in checked studies, under half of the deficit traces to unresolved V genes, and the cause of the others is not known. The sample includes about 77,000 clones, with over 85% observed a single time. The top ten clones comprise 20% of the sample. V is shortened by 3 bases, J by 4 bases, and the region joining them spans 9 bases. Reading the germline V gene gives CDR1 SNHLY and CDR2 FYNNEI. The CDR3, cysteine through phenylalanine, is 13 amino acids long. Only the CDR3 DNA stays, 39 bases, in frame from base 1.

This sequence originates from an adult with an advanced solid tumor such as melanoma, head and neck, liver or kidney cancer. The V gene is TRBV2 and the J gene is TRBJ2-5; confidence is insufficient to name the D gene. The sequencing used CD4+ or CD8+ T cells sorted from blood, collected in a trial of the OX40 agonist ivuxolimab. The nucleotides are TGTGCCAGCAGTGATTCGGAGCTAGAGACCCAGTACTTC. The resulting protein is CASSDSELETQYF.